This is a list of T cell receptor beta chains from one sample in a study of response to subunit inactivated influenza vaccine. One entry per CDR3 protein, called by TCRdb with MiXCR from the RT-PCR reads. In the table there are fewer than 800,000 distinct CDR3 sequences, approximately 14% of which are singletons. Source: PBMCs from blood, taken about 13 days after vaccination. Receptors originate from a man in his fifties who received an inactivated influenza vaccine. CDR3s include the opening cysteine and the closing phenylalanine or tryptophan. The D gene is left open where the match is weak. Clone size is given for some rows only: seen once, a few or many times, or a class if the clone is expanded.

d_call j_call clone_size cdr3_length v_call cdr3_aa cdr3_nt
- TRBJ2-7 few 16 TRBV5-8 CASSSPLDRALSEQYF TGTGCCAGCAGCTCTCCGTTGGACAGAGCCCTCTCCGAGCAGTACTTC
- TRBJ2-5 - 15 TRBV20-1 CSAPPLGGEQETQYF TGCAGTGCCCCACCATTGGGCGGGGAGCAAGAGACCCAGTACTTC
- TRBJ1-5 few 14 TRBV28 CASSSPWGNQPQHF TGTGCCAGCAGTTCACCCTGGGGCAATCAGCCCCAGCATTTT
- TRBJ1-1 once 14 TRBV18 CASSASGTKTEAFF TGTGCCAGCTCAGCGTCCGGGACGAAGACTGAAGCTTTCTTT
TRBD1 TRBJ2-4 - 15 TRBV2 CASSAQGAPKNIQYF TGTGCCAGCAGTGCCCAGGGGGCACCCAAAAACATTCAGTACTTC
TRBD2 TRBJ2-3 few 17 TRBV7-9 CASSLAGVAGPSDTQYF TGTGCCAGCAGCTTAGCGGGCGTAGCGGGACCCTCAGATACGCAGTATTTT
- TRBJ1-4 few 12 TRBV29-1 CSAGRTNEKLFF TGCAGCGCTGGACGGACTAATGAAAAACTGTTTTTT
TRBD1 TRBJ2-7 many 15 TRBV5-1 CASSDEGQFTYEQYF TGCGCCAGCAGCGACGAGGGACAGTTCACCTACGAGCAGTACTTC
TRBD2 TRBJ2-5 many 13 TRBV20-1 CSALTGGSETQYF TGCAGTGCCCTGACGGGGGGTTCGGAGACCCAGTACTTC
- TRBJ2-3 few 15 TRBV4-2 CASSQPSESTDTQYF TGTGCCAGCAGCCAACCTAGCGAAAGCACAGATACGCAGTATTTT
- TRBJ2-7 - 14 TRBV4-2 CASSQGGTNYEQYF TGTGCCAGCAGCCAAGGGGGGACAAACTACGAGCAGTACTTC
TRBD1 TRBJ1-5 few 15 TRBV7-2 CASSFIGQGNQPQHF TGTGCCAGCAGCTTCATCGGACAGGGCAATCAGCCCCAGCATTTT
- TRBJ1-2 - 14 TRBV7-2 CASSPDRGGYGYTF TGTGCCAGCAGCCCGGACAGAGGGGGGTATGGCTACACCTTC
TRBD2 TRBJ2-1 - 13 TRBV20-1 CSALSGGYNEQFF TGCAGTGCTTTGAGCGGGGGCTACAATGAGCAGTTCTTC
- TRBJ1-6 once 13 TRBV30 CAWSVNNPSPLHF TGTGCCTGGAGTGTAAATAATCCTTCACCCCTCCACTTT
- TRBJ2-4 many 14 TRBV6-2/TRBV6-3 CASTGGLAKNIQYF TGTGCCAGCACCGGCGGGCTAGCCAAAAACATTCAGTACTTC
TRBD2 TRBJ2-7 few 14 TRBV20-1 CSARDFGSGREQYF TGCAGTGCTAGAGATTTTGGTAGCGGGCGCGAGCAGTACTTC